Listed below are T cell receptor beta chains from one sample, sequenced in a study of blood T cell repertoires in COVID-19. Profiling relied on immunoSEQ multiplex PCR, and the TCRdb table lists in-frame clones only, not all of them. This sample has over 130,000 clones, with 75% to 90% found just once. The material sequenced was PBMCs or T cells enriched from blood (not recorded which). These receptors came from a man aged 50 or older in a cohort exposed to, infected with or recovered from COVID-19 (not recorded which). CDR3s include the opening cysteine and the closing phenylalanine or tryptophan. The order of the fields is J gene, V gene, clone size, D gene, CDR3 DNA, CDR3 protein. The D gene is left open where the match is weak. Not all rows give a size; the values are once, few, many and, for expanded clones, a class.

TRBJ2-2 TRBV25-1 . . TGTGCCAGCAGTGTAGGGGGCACCGGGGAGCTGTTTTTT CASSVGGTGELFF
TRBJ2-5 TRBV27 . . TGTGCCAGCAGTTTACTCCAAGAGACCCAGTACTTC CASSLLQETQYF
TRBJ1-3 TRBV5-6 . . TGTGCCAGCAGGAAACAGAACTCTGGAAACACCATATATTTT CASRKQNSGNTIYF
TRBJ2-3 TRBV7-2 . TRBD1 TGTGCCAGCAGCAGGGGACAGACTAATGAAAATACGCAGTATTTT CASSRGQTNENTQYF
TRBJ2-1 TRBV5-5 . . TGTGCCAGCAGCTTGGAAGGGGTCTCCTACAATGAGCAGTTCTTC CASSLEGVSYNEQFF
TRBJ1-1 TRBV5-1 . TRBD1 TGCGCCAGCAGCTTACCAACTGACAGGGGTAACACTGAAGCTTTCTTT CASSLPTDRGNTEAFF
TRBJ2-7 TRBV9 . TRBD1 TGTGCCAGCAGCCTTAAGGACAGGGGAGACTACGAGCAGTACTTC CASSLKDRGDYEQYF
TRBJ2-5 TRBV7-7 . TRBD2 TGTGCCAGCAGCTTAGGAAGGTTGGGGGAGGGGCGAGAGACCCAGTACTTC CASSLGRLGEGRETQYF
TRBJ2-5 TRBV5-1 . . TGCGCCAGCAGCTTGGATTCTCGAGGAGAGACCCAGTACTTC CASSLDSRGETQYF
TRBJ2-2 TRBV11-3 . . TGTGCCAGCAGCTCTCTACCACCAATCGACGGGGAGCTGTTTTTT CASSSLPPIDGELFF
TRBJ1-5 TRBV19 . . TGTGCCAGTACCGGTCAGGCAGGCAATCAGCCCCAGCATTTT CASTGQAGNQPQHF
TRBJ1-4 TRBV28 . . TGTGCCAGCAGTTTTGCAGAATTTGCAACTAATGAAAAACTGTTTTTT CASSFAEFATNEKLFF
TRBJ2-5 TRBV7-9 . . TGTGCCAGCAGCTTAGCGAGAGGATACCAAGAGACCCAGTACTTC CASSLARGYQETQYF
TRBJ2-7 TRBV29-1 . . TGCAGCGTTGAAGGTGTCGGAGGGGAAACCCCCTCCTACGAGCAGTACTTC CSVEGVGGETPSYEQYF
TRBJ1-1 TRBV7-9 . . TGTGCCAGCAGCTTAGGATACAGGGCAATGAACACTGAAGCTTTCTTT CASSLGYRAMNTEAFF
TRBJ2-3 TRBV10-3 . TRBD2 TGTGCCATCAGCTCCAGCGGGAGTTACACAGATACGCAGTATTTT CAISSSGSYTDTQYF
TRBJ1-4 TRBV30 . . TGTGCCTGGAGTGTTTGGGGCCAGATTAATGAAAAACTGTTTTTT CAWSVWGQINEKLFF
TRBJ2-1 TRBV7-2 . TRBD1 TGTGCCAGCAGCCCGGACAGGGCCTCCTACAATGAGCAGTTCTTC CASSPDRASYNEQFF
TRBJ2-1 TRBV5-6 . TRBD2 TGTGCCAGCAGTCAACTAGCGACCGACTACAATGAGCAGTTCTTC CASSQLATDYNEQFF
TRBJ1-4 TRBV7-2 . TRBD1 TGTGCCAGCAGCTTAAACAGGGGACGGGAAAAACTGTTTTTT CASSLNRGREKLFF
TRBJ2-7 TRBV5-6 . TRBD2 TGTGCCAGCAGCCTCCTAAGGCGGGAGGGCCCCCACGAGCAGTACTTC CASSLLRREGPHEQYF
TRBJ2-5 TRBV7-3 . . TGTGCCAGCAGCTCCCCATTTCTCCGACAGACCACCCAAGAGACCCAGTACTTC CASSSPFLRQTTQETQYF
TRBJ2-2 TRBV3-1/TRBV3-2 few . TGTGCCAGCAGCCAAGTTGGACTGCCGAATGGGGAGCTGTTTTTT CASSQVGLPNGELFF
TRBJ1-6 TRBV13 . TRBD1 TGTGCCAGCAGCTTAAGGACAGGGCGTAATTCACCCCTCCACTTT CASSLRTGRNSPLHF
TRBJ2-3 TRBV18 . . TGTGCCAGCTCCAAGCAAGGGGGTTCCACAGATACGCAGTATTTT CASSKQGGSTDTQYF
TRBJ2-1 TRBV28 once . TGTGCCTGGGCAGCGGGCATAGGTTTGAGGAATGAGCAGTTCTTC CAWAAGIGLRNEQFF
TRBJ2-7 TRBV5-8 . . TGTGCCAGCAGCTTGCTGTCCAGCGCGCCCTTGGAGCAGTACTTC CASSLLSSAPLEQYF
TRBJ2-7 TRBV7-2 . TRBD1 TGTGCCAGCAGCCCCCGGCGGACAGGGGCCTACGAGCAGTACTTC CASSPRRTGAYEQYF
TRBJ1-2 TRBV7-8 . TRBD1 TGTGCCAGCAGCTCGACAGGGTGGGGCTATGGCTACACCTTC CASSSTGWGYGYTF
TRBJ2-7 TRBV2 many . TGTGCCAGCAGTCTTAGACAGAATTCCTACGAGCAGTACTTC CASSLRQNSYEQYF
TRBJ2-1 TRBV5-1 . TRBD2 TGCGCCAGCAGCTCCCCACCCTCGGGGGGACTCTACAATGAGCAGTTCTTC CASSSPPSGGLYNEQFF
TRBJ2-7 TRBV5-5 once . TGTGCCAGCAGAGCACAGGCGGACAGATCCTACGAGCAGTACTTC CASRAQADRSYEQYF
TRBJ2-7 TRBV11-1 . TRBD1 TGTGCCAGCAGCTTAGAAGGACAGGGGGGAATCTACGAGCAGTACTTC CASSLEGQGGIYEQYF
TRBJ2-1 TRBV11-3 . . TGTGCCAGCAGCTCTCGGGGTGAGCAGTTCTTC CASSSRGEQFF
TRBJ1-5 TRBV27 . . TGTGCCAGCAGTTTAGGAGGTTATAGCAATCAGCCCCAGCATTTT CASSLGGYSNQPQHF
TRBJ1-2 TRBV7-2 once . TGTGCCAGCAGCTTAGATGTCAGGGTTTCTGGCTACACCTTC CASSLDVRVSGYTF
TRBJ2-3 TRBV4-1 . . TGCGCCAGCAGCCCCCCAAGCGGGCAGGGGGAGTTCACAGATACGCAGTATTTT CASSPPSGQGEFTDTQYF
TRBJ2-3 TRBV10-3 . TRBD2 TGTGCCATCAGGACTAGCGGGGGGGCGTCTAGCACAGATACGCAGTATTTT CAIRTSGGASSTDTQYF
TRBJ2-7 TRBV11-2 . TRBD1 TGTGCCAGCAGCCCGGACGACAGGGCCATCCAAAGCGAGCAGTACTTC CASSPDDRAIQSEQYF
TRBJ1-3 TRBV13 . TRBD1 TGTGCCAGCAGCTTGGGACAGGGGGCTTCTGGAAACACCATATATTTT CASSLGQGASGNTIYF
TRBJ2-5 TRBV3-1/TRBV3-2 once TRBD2 TGTGCCAGCAGCCAAGATAGGACTAGCGGGAGGGCACCCGGGGCCCAGTACTTC CASSQDRTSGRAPGAQYF
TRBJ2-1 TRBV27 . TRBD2 TGTGCCAGCAGTTCGGGACTAGCGGGAGGGGACAATGAGCAGTTCTTC CASSSGLAGGDNEQFF
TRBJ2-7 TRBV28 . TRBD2 TGTGCCAGCAGTTTTGGCCTAGCGGAAATTAACTACGAGCAGTACTTC CASSFGLAEINYEQYF